This record covers a single TCR beta chain. V dropped 0 bases and J dropped 7; count of bases not matched to a gene: 10. Looked up from germline, CDR1 is LGHNA and CDR2 is YSLEER. This CDR3 has 16 residues. The sample belongs to a study of shared clonotypes between healthy human individuals. Sorted-subset replicate PCRs used 150 to 200 ng DNA, about 30,000 T cell genomes. Sequenced by immunoSEQ multiplex PCR; TCRdb stores in-frame clones only, minus some. The repertoire holds 2 million to 3 million clones, with approximately 94% as singletons. This receptor was obtained from a man aged 18-30 years in good health. Some clones in this sample may be carry-over from other donors' samples. Sequencing was carried out using naive CD4+ T cells from PBMCs. Indicated subset: CD45RA+ positively selected. The J gene is TRBJ2-5, the V gene TRBV4-3, with 8 bases matching TRBD2. DNA of the CDR3: TGCGCCAGCAGCCAAGAAGGGCGGGTCGGGGGGGTGACCCAGTACTTC. Encoded protein: CASSQEGRVGGVTQYF.